This T cell receptor beta chain was observed in a study of shared clonotypes between healthy human individuals. Study-wide context: Ranging from 18 to 49 in age, donors were two women and three men. Notes on the study in general: What limited the represented genetic and exposure-history diversity was the small number of donors.

In the original workflow: ImmunoSEQ output held junction-only sequences without quality scores, so filtering differed. Method: immunoSEQ multiplex PCR; TCRdb's copy keeps in-frame clones and lacks some. That table gives V, J and clone size, and the DNA gave D and trimming. This repertoire shows fewer than 500,000 clones, almost 80% found once; its top ten account for about an eighth. A remark on this clone: Its antigen is unidentified.

Per the germline V gene, CDR1 is SGHDN and CDR2 is FVKESK. The CDR3 length is 17 residues. Trimming took 3 bases from V and 0 from J; bases not matched to a gene: 8. Specimen: PBMCs. The sequence derives from a woman in her forties in good health. Some clones in this sample may be carry-over from other donors' samples. V and J are TRBV14 and TRBJ1-3; TRBD1 agrees at 7 bases. The CDR3 reads CASSQIYGTASGNTIYF. The CDR3 DNA is TGTGCCAGCAGCCAGATATACGGGACAGCCTCTGGAAACACCATATATTTT.